The 27 T cell receptor beta chains below were found in one sample sequenced in a study of graft-versus-host responses after intestinal transplantation. Their recognized antigens are unknown. Data came from immunoSEQ multiplex PCR; TCRdb stores just in-frame clones and leaves some out. The sample yields 40,000 to 55,000 clones, roughly 80% seen once. Sequenced here: unstimulated CD4+ T cells sorted from spleen or lymph node cells, sampled before transplant. These receptors were obtained from a human donor who was the organ donor for an intestinal transplant.

As DNA, the CDR3 is TGTGCCAGCAGCTTAGAAAGAGGACTAGCGGCAACCTACGAGCAGTACTTC. It is translated as CASSLERGLAATYEQYF. The chain recombines TRBV7-9 with TRBJ2-7; 10 bases align to TRBD2. Unmatched junction bases numbered 8, after V lost 1 base and J lost 2 bases. Germline CDR1 is SEHNR and CDR2 is FQNEAQ (reference sequence). This CDR3 contains 17 residues.

The CDR3 coding sequence is TGTGCCAGCAGTTACGGCAGGGGGATGGGTCAGCCCCAGCATTTT. It translates to CASSYGRGMGQPQHF. The chain has TRBV6-5 and TRBJ1-5, with 7 bases aligning to TRBD1. J gave up 6 bases and V 2 bases, and 7 bases lay outside the gene matches. The CDR3 consists of 15 residues. Germline CDR1 MNHEY, CDR2 SVGAGI.

This clone was recorded a few times. The V call is TRBV5-4, the J call TRBJ2-7, with D possibly being TRBD2 (7 bases). The germline gives CDR1 SGHNT, CDR2 YYREEE (reference sequence). Deletions cut 0 bases from V and 7 bases from J, with 26 bases between. This CDR3 is built from 18 residues. As DNA, the CDR3 is TGTGCCAGCAGCTTGGGAGAGTTCAGGGGCCGGCGGGGGCGGGAGCAGTACTTC. It specifies CASSLGEFRGRRGREQYF.

The chain links TRBV5-4 to TRBJ1-2; weak D call: TRBD1 (5 bases). V lost 1 base to trimming and J lost 0 bases, with 10 bases between them. CDR3 length equals 15 residues. Germline CDR1 and CDR2: SGHNT and YYREEE (reference sequence). The CDR3 DNA sequence: TGTGCCAGCAGCTTGCCAGGCAGGGCTAACTATGGCTACACCTTC. Encoded protein: CASSLPGRANYGYTF.

The chain combines TRBV7-2 with TRBJ2-5, with 7 bases that match TRBD2. Germline V gives CDR1 SGHTA, CDR2 FQGNSA. V dropped 0 bases and J dropped 5; count of bases not matched to a gene: 6. This CDR3 region has 15 residues. The chain's CDR3 is CASSLALTSSETQYF. The CDR3 coding sequence is TGTGCCAGCAGCTTAGCCTTGACTAGCAGCGAGACCCAGTACTTC.

The chain links TRBV5-1 to TRBJ2-2, with 14 bases lining up with TRBD2. Germline-derived CDR1 and CDR2 are SGHRS and YFSETQ. This CDR3 is built from 18 residues. The trim removed 4 bases at V and 1 base at J, leaving 6 bases unmatched. The CDR3 region is CASSGGLAGAKNTGELFF. The CDR3 coding sequence is TGCGCCAGCAGCGGGGGACTAGCGGGAGCAAAGAACACCGGGGAGCTGTTTTTT.

V gene TRBV30 combines with J gene TRBJ1-1; tentative D call: TRBD1 (6 bases). V was pared by 3 bases and J by 5 bases, with 13 bases between. The germline V gene encodes CDR1 GTSNPN and CDR2 SVGIG (reference sequence). The length of the CDR3 is 13 residues. The CDR3 region is CAWSRGRDTEAFF. The CDR3 coding sequence is TGTGCCTGGAGCCGGGGGCGGGATACTGAAGCTTTCTTT. The full variable domain, its missing parts supplied by reference TRBV30 and TRBJ1-1, is SQTIHQWPATLVQPVGSPLSLECTVEGTSNPNLYWYRQAAGRGLQLLFYSVGIGQISSEVPQNLSASRPQDRQFILSSKKLLLSDSGFYLCAWSRGRDTEAFFGQGTRLTVV.

The J gene is TRBJ2-7, the V gene TRBV7-2, with 11 bases matching TRBD1. This CDR3 comprises 15 residues. CDR1 is SGHTA, CDR2 FQGNSA, per germline. V was pared by 7 bases and J by 3 bases, with 8 bases of the junction left unmatched. The CDR3 spells CASTKGTGGFYEQYF. CDR3 nucleotides: TGTGCCAGCACCAAAGGGACAGGGGGTTTCTACGAGCAGTACTTC.

This chain links TRBV10-2 with TRBJ2-3; a possible D gene is TRBD2 (6 bases). This CDR3 contains 15 residues. Germline V CDR1 and CDR2: WSHSY, SAAADI. The V end was cut by 3 bases, the J end by 1 base, with 11 bases between. The CDR3 sequence is CASSEVGGGTDTQYF. The DNA for the CDR3 is TGCGCCAGCAGTGAAGTCGGGGGAGGCACAGATACGCAGTATTTT.

This clone occurred once. The chain links TRBV7-2 to TRBJ1-2, with D uncertain. V was clipped by 2 bases and J by 8 bases, with 12 bases between them. Germline V gene lookup returns CDR1 SGHTA and CDR2 FQGNSA. CDR3 length: 13 amino acids. The CDR3 nucleotides read TGTGCCAGCAGCTTAAGGGCCCCCGTCGGCTACACCTTC. Translation: CASSLRAPVGYTF.

This clone was recorded once. The genes are TRBV27 and TRBJ1-2, with TRBD1 as a possible D gene (6 bases). Germline V gene sequence: CDR1 MNHEY, CDR2 SMNVEV (reference sequence). The length of the CDR3 is 13 residues. V was clipped by 2 bases and J by 6 bases, with 10 bases between them. This CDR3 reads CASSLRTVNGYTF. The CDR3, as DNA: TGTGCCAGCAGTTTAAGGACAGTTAATGGCTACACCTTC.

CDR3 amino acids: CASSSHRGPNYGYTF. The CDR3 DNA follows: TGTGCCAGCAGCTCACACAGGGGGCCGAACTATGGCTACACCTTC. This rearrangement joins TRBV7-9 to TRBJ1-2; 9 bases match TRBD1. V lost 4 bases, J lost 2 bases, and 5 bases stayed unmatched. CDR3 length: 15 residues. Germline V gives CDR1 SEHNR, CDR2 FQNEAQ (reference sequence).

The chain joins TRBV14 to TRBJ2-1; D gene uncertain. The germline CDR1 and CDR2 sequences are SGHDN and FVKESK. The length of the CDR3 is 14 residues. The V gene lost 2 bases and the J gene lost 6 bases, with 11 bases spanning the gap. The CDR3 sequence is CASSQYYRANEQFF. For the CDR3, the DNA is TGTGCCAGCAGCCAATACTATAGGGCCAATGAGCAGTTCTTC.

This chain uses TRBV5-5 with TRBJ2-7; 12 nucleotides match TRBD2. Per germline, CDR1 SGHKS and CDR2 YYEKEE (reference sequence). The ends lost 3 bases at V and 2 bases at J; junction bases unmatched: 9. CDR3 length equals 17 residues. The CDR3 bases are TGTGCCAGCAGCTACCCGACTAGCGGGAGCCAGCCCTACGAGCAGTACTTC. Encoded protein: CASSYPTSGSQPYEQYF. The variable domain in full, with the rest retrieved from reference TRBV5-5 and TRBJ2-7, is DAGVTQSPTHLIKTRGQQVTLRCSPISGHKSVSWYQQVLGQGPQFIFQYYEKEERGRGNFPDRFSARQFPNYSSELNVNALLLGDSALYLCASSYPTSGSQPYEQYFGPGTRLTVT.

About this clone: The same CDR3 also results from other DNA sequences found in this sample. CDR3 residues: CASSYGYTF. In nucleotides, the CDR3 is TGTGCCAGCAGTTACGGCTACACCTTC. The chain couples TRBV6-1 to TRBJ1-2; D remains ambiguous. CDR3 length equals 9 residues. The V end was cut by 5 bases, the J end by 8 bases, with 3 bases between. The germline V gene encodes CDR1 MNHNS and CDR2 SASEGT.

This chain links TRBV18 with TRBJ2-7; 10 bases are a match to TRBD2. From germline, CDR1 is KGHSH and CDR2 LQKENI. The CDR3 has 14 amino acids. The junction had 4 bases not matched to a gene; V was cut back by 4 bases and J by 4 bases. As DNA, the CDR3 is TGTGCCAGCTCACAGGGGACTAGCGCTTACGAGCAGTACTTC. This sequence encodes CASSQGTSAYEQYF.

The chain joins TRBV28 to TRBJ1-1; 9 bases fit TRBD1. With 5 bases clipped from V and 3 bases from J, the junction kept 10 bases outside the gene matches. CDR1 and CDR2 (germline): MDHEN, SYDVKM. The CDR3 has 16 amino acids. The DNA for the CDR3 is TGTGCCAGCAGTCCCCCCGGGACAGGGTTGTACACTGAAGCTTTCTTT. It encodes CASSPPGTGLYTEAFF.

The chain combines TRBV10-3 with TRBJ1-2, with D maybe TRBD1 (6 bases). This CDR3 is 14 amino acids long. V was cut by 3 bases and J by 2 bases, with 10 bases left in between. Germline CDR1 ENHRY, CDR2 SYGVKD. The chain's CDR3 is CAISEPGGNYGYTF. The CDR3 nucleotides read TGTGCCATCAGTGAACCGGGGGGCAACTATGGCTACACCTTC.

This rearrangement joins TRBV6-5 to TRBJ1-6; 8 nucleotides line up with TRBD1. V shed 5 bases and J 10 bases; nucleotides not matched to a gene: 4. This CDR3 region has 13 residues. CDR1 MNHEY and CDR2 SVGAGI come from the germline V gene. The CDR3 reads CASSGQGESPLHF. The CDR3 bases are TGTGCCAGCAGTGGACAGGGAGAATCACCCCTCCACTTT.

This sequence joins TRBV2 and TRBJ2-5; D gene uncertain. The assigned J gene may be wrong: the sequence end matches TRBJ2-7 better. Germline CDR1 SNHLY, CDR2 FYNNEI. CDR3 length: 11 amino acids. Here the CDR3 DNA reads TGTGCCAGCAGTGAAGCATACGAGCAGTACTTC. It translates to CASSEAYEQYF.

The J gene is TRBJ2-7, the V gene TRBV18; unclear D gene. CDR3 size: 14 residues. Germline CDR1 reads KGHSH; CDR2 reads LQKENI. Deletions cut 2 bases from V and 2 bases from J, with 10 bases between. CDR3: CASSPTGRTYEQYF. DNA for the CDR3: TGTGCCAGCTCACCAACGGGTCGAACCTACGAGCAGTACTTC.

The chain joins TRBV5-1 to TRBJ2-2; D is perhaps TRBD1 or TRBD2 (5 bases each). The CDR3 is made up of 15 amino acids. CDR1 and CDR2 (germline): SGHRS, YFSETQ. Trimming removed 4 bases from V and 3 bases from J, with 13 bases in between. The CDR3 bases are TGCGCCAGCAGCCAGGTTGTGGGGGACACCGGGGAGCTGTTTTTT. Translating gives CASSQVVGDTGELFF.

The chain carries TRBV6-1 and TRBJ2-7; D perhaps matches TRBD2 (5 bases). Germline V CDR1 and CDR2: MNHNS, SASEGT. The germline V and J ends were trimmed by 4 bases and 6 bases, with 13 bases remaining between them. This CDR3 region has 13 residues. CDR3 sequence (DNA): TGTGCCAGCAGTGCTCTACTAGAAGCCGAGCAGTACTTC. Translating gives CASSALLEAEQYF.

The chain joins TRBV7-2 to TRBJ2-1; D is perhaps TRBD1 or TRBD2 (5 bases each). Germline V gives CDR1 SGHTA, CDR2 FQGNSA. Trimming took off 2 bases at V and 9 bases at J, with 11 bases between the two ends. The CDR3 spans 13 residues. The CDR3 nucleotides read TGTGCCAGCAGCTTAACTCGGGGCGCTGAGCAGTTCTTC. The encoded protein is CASSLTRGAEQFF.

The V call is TRBV11-3, the J call TRBJ2-7; TRBD1 agrees at 9 bases. With V trimmed by 4 bases and J by 6 bases, 7 bases remained unmatched. This CDR3 has 14 amino acids. The germline CDR1 and CDR2 sequences are SGHNT and YENEEA. CDR3 DNA sequence: TGTGCCAGCAGCTCCCGGGACAGGGATCCCGAGCAGTACTTC. The encoded protein is CASSSRDRDPEQYF.

A word on this clone: Other nucleotide sequences from this sample produce the same CDR3. The V and J genes are TRBV5-1 and TRBJ2-7, with D perhaps TRBD1 (5 bases). Per the germline V gene, CDR1 is SGHRS and CDR2 is YFSETQ. The length of the CDR3 is 14 residues. Trimming removed 2 bases at V and 2 bases at J, with 11 bases between. The CDR3 region is CASSFQGGTYEQYF. Written as DNA, the CDR3 is TGCGCCAGCAGCTTCCAGGGTGGGACCTACGAGCAGTACTTC.

The J gene is TRBJ2-3, the V gene TRBV5-1; TRBD2 agrees at 13 bases. Unmatched junction bases numbered 1, after V lost 5 bases and J lost 4 bases. This CDR3 region has 14 residues. In germline, CDR1 is SGHRS, CDR2 YFSETQ. In DNA form, the CDR3 reads TGCGCCAGCAGGGGACTAGCGGGGCCAGATACGCAGTATTTT. This translates into CASRGLAGPDTQYF.